These 12 T cell receptor beta chains were all obtained from the same sample, sequenced in a study of blood T cell repertoires in COVID-19. Assay used: immunoSEQ multiplex PCR; TCRdb lists only in-frame clones, some missing. The sample lists more than 200,000 clones, around 92% occurring once. Sequencing was done on a sample of PBMCs or T cells enriched from blood (not recorded which). The receptor source for this set is a woman in her 30s with acute COVID-19.

The rearrangement uses TRBV4-1 and TRBJ2-7; tentative D call: TRBD1 (6 bases). Trimming took 10 bases from V and 3 from J, leaving 16 bases between them. Germline CDR1 and CDR2: MGHRA and YSYEKL. The CDR3 is 13 amino acids. CDR3 residues: CATGTPNHYEQYF. CDR3 coding DNA: TGCGCCACCGGGACACCGAATCACTACGAGCAGTACTTC.

J is TRBJ1-1 and V is TRBV27; no clear D gene. V was trimmed by 4 bases and J by 5 bases, leaving 8 bases between them. The length of the CDR3 is 12 residues. Germline V gene lookup returns CDR1 MNHEY and CDR2 SMNVEV (reference sequence). The CDR3 coding sequence is TGTGCCAGCAGTTATAGGAGAACTGAAGCTTTCTTT. Amino acids: CASSYRRTEAFF.

The gene calls are TRBV5-1 and TRBJ1-1; D is unclear. Per the germline V gene, CDR1 is SGHRS and CDR2 is YFSETQ. The CDR3 runs 13 residues. V lost 4 bases and J lost 2, with 9 bases in between. CDR3 DNA: TGCGCCAGCAGCCTGGAACACAACACTGAAGCTTTCTTT. Protein product: CASSLEHNTEAFF.

The chain carries TRBV7-6 and TRBJ1-4; TRBD1 matches 7 bases. Germline CDR1 SGHVS, CDR2 FNYEAQ. The CDR3 contains 16 residues. The junction had 8 bases not matched to a gene; V was cut back by 7 bases and J by 0 bases. The CDR3 DNA sequence: TGTGCCAGCACTCCGGGACAGTATGCAACTAATGAAAAACTGTTTTTT. Translation: CASTPGQYATNEKLFF.

On this clone itself: No conserved phenylalanine or tryptophan is present at the end of the CDR3, so a read error is the likely explanation. No DNA is shown, since the ends of the CDR3 on it are uncertain; the CDR3 is the one TCRdb lists. The chain is built from TRBV15 and TRBJ1-1; the table's D gene call, TRBD1, was not cross checked with the DNA. Germline V gene lookup returns CDR1 LNHNV and CDR2 YYDKDF (reference sequence). The CDR3 is 13 residues long, counting both termini. CDR3 amino acids: CATSRDRGTVNLS.

The chain links TRBV25-1 to TRBJ1-1; tentatively, D is TRBD1 (6 bases). The CDR3 runs to 13 residues. Germline V gene data show CDR1 as MGHDK and CDR2 as SYGVNS. Between the trimmed V and J ends, which lost 3 bases and 1 base, there was a span of 6 bases. The CDR3 DNA sequence: TGTGCCAGCAGTGAGGGGGCGAACACTGAAGCTTTCTTT. It specifies CASSEGANTEAFF.

V is TRBV27 and J is TRBJ2-1; TRBD2 is a possible D gene (5 bases). This CDR3 comprises 14 residues. The V and J ends lost 4 bases and 8 bases respectively, with 15 bases between them. Looked up from germline, CDR1 is MNHEY and CDR2 is SMNVEV (reference sequence). The CDR3 DNA follows: TGTGCCAGCAGTTCTTTCCGGGGTGGGGATGAGCAGTTCTTC. Its protein product is CASSSFRGGDEQFF.

The V call is TRBV30, the J call TRBJ2-5; the D gene is possibly TRBD1 (6 bases). Per germline, CDR1 GTSNPN and CDR2 SVGIG (reference sequence). The CDR3 covers 14 residues. V was trimmed by 3 bases and J by 4 bases, leaving 15 bases between them. CDR3 sequence (DNA): TGTGCCTGGAGGGACCTAGGGGGTTTAGAGACCCAGTACTTC. This sequence encodes CAWRDLGGLETQYF. The whole variable domain, remainder taken from reference TRBV30 and TRBJ2-5, is SQTIHQWPATLVQPVGSPLSLECTVEGTSNPNLYWYRQAAGRGLQLLFYSVGIGQISSEVPQNLSASRPQDRQFILSSKKLLLSDSGFYLCAWRDLGGLETQYFGPGTRLLVL.

The CDR3 region is CASRETANYNEQFF. Here the CDR3 DNA reads TGTGCCAGCAGAGAGACAGCAAACTACAATGAGCAGTTCTTC. This chain connects TRBV28 to TRBJ2-1; D might be TRBD1 (5 bases). The CDR3 is 14 residues long. Germline assignment: CDR1 MDHEN and CDR2 SYDVKM. Trimming stripped 6 bases from V and 3 bases from J, with 12 bases between.

This clone has a single count. The gene calls are TRBV4-1 and TRBJ1-5, with D possibly matching TRBD1 (5 bases). This CDR3 has 16 amino acids. The germline V and J ends were trimmed by 0 bases and 2 bases, with 11 bases remaining between them. The germline CDR1 and CDR2 sequences are MGHRA and YSYEKL. CDR3 bases: TGCGCCAGCAGCCAAGAAGGGACTGTAGGCAATCAGCCCCAGCATTTT. It translates to CASSQEGTVGNQPQHF.

This clone was seen a single time. The CDR3 coding sequence is TGTGCCAGCTCACCAAACTCGGTGAACACTGAAGCTTTCTTT. This translates into CASSPNSVNTEAFF. This chain uses TRBV18 with TRBJ1-1, with D hard to call. The CDR3 totals 14 residues. From germline, CDR1 is KGHSH and CDR2 LQKENI. Trimming took off 2 bases at V and 0 bases at J, with 7 bases between the two ends.

This clone showed up just once. V is TRBV27 and J is TRBJ1-2; 9 bases are a match to TRBD1. Germline CDR1 reads MNHEY; CDR2 reads SMNVEV (reference sequence). V was clipped by 6 bases and J by 8 bases; unmatched bases: 10. This CDR3 has 14 residues. In DNA, the CDR3 is TGTGCCAGCAGAGGAACAGGGGGCACTGGGGGCTACACCTTC. It translates to CASRGTGGTGGYTF.